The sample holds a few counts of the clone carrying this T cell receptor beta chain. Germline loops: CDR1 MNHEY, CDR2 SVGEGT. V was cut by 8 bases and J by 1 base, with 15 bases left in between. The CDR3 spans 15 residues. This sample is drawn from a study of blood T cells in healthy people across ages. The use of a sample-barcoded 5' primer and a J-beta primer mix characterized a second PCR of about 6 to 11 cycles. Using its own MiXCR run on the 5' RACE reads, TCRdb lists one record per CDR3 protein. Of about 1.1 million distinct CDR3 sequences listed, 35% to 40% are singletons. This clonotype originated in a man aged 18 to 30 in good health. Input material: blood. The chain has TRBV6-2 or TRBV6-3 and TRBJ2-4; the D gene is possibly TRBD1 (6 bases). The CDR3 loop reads CASGTTGLAKNIQYF. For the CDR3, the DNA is TGTGCCAGCGGGACCACAGGGTTGGCCAAAAACATTCAGTACTTC.